Presented here are 10 T cell receptor beta chains from one specimen sequenced in a study of tissue T cells after allogeneic stem cell transplantation. Some clones are missing from TCRdb's copy, which holds only in-frame ones; the method was immunoSEQ multiplex PCR. The sample lists around 5,000 clones; 35% to 50% were seen once. Time point in this sample: mouse harvest day 14 after allogeneic transplant. Tail vein injection delivered 10^7 T-cell-depleted bone marrow cells and 10^6 splenic CD5+ T cells. What was sequenced was gut tissue. These receptors came from a female BALB/c mouse given C57BL/6 T cells with graft-versus-host disease after an allogeneic hematopoietic cell transplant.

To note about this clone: All gene names here are mouse names. The read ends 1 residue before the CDR3 terminus; that terminus is restored from the germline J gene. V is TRBV26 and J is TRBJ1-1; no clear D gene. The germline gives CDR1 KGHPV, CDR2 FQNQEV (reference sequence). V lost 3 bases, J lost 0 bases, and 5 bases lay in between. CDR3 size: 13 residues. The CDR3 here is CASSLGANTEVFF. CDR3 DNA, as far as it was read: TGTGCCAGCAGTCTTGGGGCAAACACAGAAGTCTTC.

Of note for this clone: Germline and genes here are mouse. The CDR3 sequence: CASSLDRGDTLYF. The sequenced part of the CDR3 DNA is TGTGCCAGCTCTCTCGACAGGGGAGACACCTTGTAC. The rearrangement links TRBV12-2 to TRBJ2-4; 8 bases agree with TRBD1. The read stops 1 residue short of the end of the CDR3; the missing end is completed from the germline J gene. Germline CDR1 SGHLS, CDR2 HYDKME. CDR3 size: 13 residues. The junction had 2 bases not matched to a gene; V was cut back by 0 bases and J by 7 bases.

Concerning this clone itself: Gene names are the mouse ones. The read terminates 1 residue ahead of where the CDR3 ends, so the germline J gene completes it. The rearrangement links TRBV3 to TRBJ2-7; TRBD1 is a possible D gene (5 bases). Per the germline V gene, CDR1 is SNHLY and CDR2 is FYNGKV (reference sequence). The CDR3 is made up of 13 amino acids. Trimming took 5 bases from V and 0 from J, leaving 8 bases between them. The part of the CDR3 DNA that was read is TGTGCCAGCAGCCTTCAGGGCTCCTATGAACAGTAC. This codes for CASSLQGSYEQY. The whole CDR3 protein reads CASSLQGSYEQYF. Using reference TRBV3 and TRBJ2-7 for the parts outside the CDR3, the full variable domain is GPKVLQIPSHQIIDMGQMVTLNCDPVSNHLYFYWYKQILGQQMEFLVNFYNGKVMEKSKLFKDQFSVERPDGSYFTLKIQPTALEDSAVYFCASSLQGSYEQYFGPGTRLTVL.

As concerns this clone: Gene and germline names: mouse. The CDR3 end lies 1 residue beyond the end of the read and is filled in from the germline J gene. The chain links TRBV5 to TRBJ2-7; weak D call: TRBD2 (7 bases). Germline V gene data show CDR1 as LGHNA and CDR2 as YNLKQL (reference sequence). CDR3 size: 15 residues. The ends were cut back, 0 bases at V and 0 bases at J, with 9 bases in the middle. This chain's CDR3 is CASSQERGASYEQYF. The DNA read from the CDR3 is TGTGCCAGCAGCCAAGAGAGGGGGGCCTCCTATGAACAGTAC.

This clone is classed as medium-sized (0.01 to 0.1%). Gene labels here are mouse ones. The read gets to within 1 residue of the CDR3 end, and the germline J gene fills in the rest. The chain uses TRBV2 and TRBJ2-7; no definite D call. The V end was cut by 2 bases, the J end by 0 bases, with 8 bases between. The CDR3 sequence is 14 residues long. The germline V gene encodes CDR1 LGHNA and CDR2 YSYQKL. Partial CDR3 DNA: TGTGCCAGCAGCCAACGAGACACCTCCTATGAACAGTAC. Its translation: CASSQRDTSYEQY. The full-length CDR3 reads as CASSQRDTSYEQYF.

Comment on this clone: Mouse names are used for the genes. The read finishes 1 residue shy of the CDR3 end, and the germline J gene is used to complete it. The gene calls are TRBV26 and TRBJ1-4; D gene uncertain. This CDR3 comprises 16 residues. In germline, CDR1 is KGHPV, CDR2 FQNQEV (reference sequence). The ends were cut back, 0 bases at V and 2 bases at J, with 10 bases in the middle. Here the CDR3 reads CASSLSRTASNERLFF. CDR3 DNA, as far as it was read: TGTGCCAGCAGTCTGTCGAGAACAGCCTCCAACGAAAGATTATTT.

This clone was found a few times. The genes and germline here are from mouse. Sequencing ends 1 residue short of the CDR3 end; the germline J gene provides the rest. The chain couples TRBV16 to TRBJ2-5; 7 nucleotides agree with TRBD1. This CDR3 has 13 amino acids. Trimming at V came to 4 bases and at J to 2 bases, leaving 0 bases not matched to a gene. Per the germline V gene, CDR1 is SGHSA and CDR2 is FRNQAP. The CDR3: CASSWDSQDTQYF. The sequenced CDR3 bases are TGTGCAAGCAGCTGGGACAGCCAAGACACCCAGTAC.

This clone occurred a few times. Gene names are mouse gene names. Read data end 1 residue before the CDR3 end; the end is taken from the germline J gene. The chain uses TRBV26 and TRBJ1-1, with D possibly being TRBD1 (6 bases). Germline assignment: CDR1 KGHPV and CDR2 FQNQEV (reference sequence). V gave up 2 bases and J gave up 0 bases, with 13 bases separating them. The CDR3 runs 16 residues. CDR3 DNA, as far as it was read: TGTGCCAGCAGTCTGCTACAGGGAGGCTCAAACACAGAAGTCTTC. Its protein is CASSLLQGGSNTEVF. In full, the CDR3 is CASSLLQGGSNTEVFF. The full variable domain, its missing parts supplied by reference TRBV26 and TRBJ1-1, is NSKVIQTPRYLVKGQGQKAKMRCIPEKGHPVVFWYQQNKNNEFKFLINFQNQEVLQQIDMTEKRFSAECPSNSPCSLEIQSSEAGDSALYLCASSLLQGGSNTEVFFGKGTRLTVV.

Points on this clone: Gene names and germline match the mouse. Coverage ceases 1 residue before the CDR3 finishes, and the germline J gene fills in the end. The J gene is TRBJ1-1, the V gene TRBV31, with 7 bases identical to TRBD1. CDR1 and CDR2 from the germline V gene are GKSSPN and SITVG. Germline trimming cut 5 bases from V and 7 bases from J; bases unmatched to any gene: 1. The CDR3 is 10 amino acids. The CDR3 bases that were read are TGTGCCTGGGGGACAGAAGAAGTCTTC. Translated: CAWGTEEVF. The CDR3 as a whole reads CAWGTEEVFF. The entire variable domain, with the rest obtained from reference TRBV31 and TRBJ1-1, is as follows: AQTIHQWPVAEIKAVGSPLSLGCTIKGKSSPNLYWYWQATGGTLQQLFYSITVGQVESVVQLNLSASRPKDDQFILSTEKLLLSHSGFYLCAWGTEEVFFGKGTRLTVV.

For this clone: Gene names and germline refer to mouse. The read falls 1 residue short of the CDR3 end, and the missing part is taken from the germline J gene. V is TRBV26 and J is TRBJ1-1; TRBD1 might be the D (6 bases). This CDR3 is built from 12 residues. CDR1 and CDR2 (germline): KGHPV, FQNQEV (reference sequence). The germline V and J ends were trimmed by 6 bases and 3 bases, with 8 bases remaining between them. The CDR3 loop reads CASSGQYTEVFF. CDR3 DNA (partial): TGTGCCAGCAGCGGACAGTACACAGAAGTCTTC.